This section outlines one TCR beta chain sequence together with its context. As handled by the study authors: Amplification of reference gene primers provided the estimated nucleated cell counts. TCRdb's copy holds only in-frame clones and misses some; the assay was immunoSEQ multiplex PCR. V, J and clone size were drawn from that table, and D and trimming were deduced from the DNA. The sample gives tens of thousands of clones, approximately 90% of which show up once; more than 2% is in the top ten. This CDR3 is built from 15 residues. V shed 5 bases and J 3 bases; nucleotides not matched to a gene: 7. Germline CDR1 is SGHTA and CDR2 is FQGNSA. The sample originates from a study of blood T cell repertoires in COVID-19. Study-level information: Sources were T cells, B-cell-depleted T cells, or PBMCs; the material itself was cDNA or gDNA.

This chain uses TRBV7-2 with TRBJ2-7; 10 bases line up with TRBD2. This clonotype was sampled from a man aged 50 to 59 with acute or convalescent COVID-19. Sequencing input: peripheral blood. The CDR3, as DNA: TGTGCCAGCAGCCCAGAGGGGACTAGCGACTACGAGCAGTACTTC. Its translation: CASSPEGTSDYEQYF.